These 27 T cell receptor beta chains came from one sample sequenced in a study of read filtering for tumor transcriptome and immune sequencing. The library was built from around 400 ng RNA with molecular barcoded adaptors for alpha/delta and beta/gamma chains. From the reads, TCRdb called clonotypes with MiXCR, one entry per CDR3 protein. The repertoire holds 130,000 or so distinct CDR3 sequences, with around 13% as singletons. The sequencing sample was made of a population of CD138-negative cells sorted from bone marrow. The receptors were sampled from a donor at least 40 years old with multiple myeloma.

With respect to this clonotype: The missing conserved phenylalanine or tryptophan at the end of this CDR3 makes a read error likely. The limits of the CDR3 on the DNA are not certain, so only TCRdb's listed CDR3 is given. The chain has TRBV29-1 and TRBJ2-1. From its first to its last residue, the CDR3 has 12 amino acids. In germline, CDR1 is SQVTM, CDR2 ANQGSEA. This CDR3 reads CSVVDIYNEQLC.

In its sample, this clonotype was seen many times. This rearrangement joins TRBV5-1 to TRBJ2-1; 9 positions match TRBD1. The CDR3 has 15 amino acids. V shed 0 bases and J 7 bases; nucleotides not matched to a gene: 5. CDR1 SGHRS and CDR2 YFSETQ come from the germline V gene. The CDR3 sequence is CASSLGDRALNEQFF. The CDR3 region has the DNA TGCGCCAGCAGCTTGGGGGACAGGGCCTTAAATGAGCAGTTCTTC.

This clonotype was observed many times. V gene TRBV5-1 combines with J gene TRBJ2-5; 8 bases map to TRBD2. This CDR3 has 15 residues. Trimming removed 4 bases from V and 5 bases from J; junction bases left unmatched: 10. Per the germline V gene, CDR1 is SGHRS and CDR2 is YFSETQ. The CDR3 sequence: CASSPGGLGLETQYF. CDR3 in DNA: TGCGCCAGCAGCCCCGGGGGACTAGGGCTGGAGACCCAGTACTTC.

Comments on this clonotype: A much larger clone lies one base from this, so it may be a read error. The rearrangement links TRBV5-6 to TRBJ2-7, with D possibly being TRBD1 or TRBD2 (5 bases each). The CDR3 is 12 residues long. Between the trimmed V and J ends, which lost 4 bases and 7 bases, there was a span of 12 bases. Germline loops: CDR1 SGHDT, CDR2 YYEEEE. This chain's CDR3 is CASSQVGAEQYF. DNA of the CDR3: TGTGCCAGCAGCCAGGTCGGGGCGGAGCAGTACTTC. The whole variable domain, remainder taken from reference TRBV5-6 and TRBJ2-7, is DAGVTQSPTHLIKTRGQQVTLRCSPKSGHDTVSWYQQALGQGPQFIFQYYEEEERQRGNFPDRFSGHQFPNYSSELNVNALLLGDSALYLCASSQVGAEQYFGPGTRLTVT.

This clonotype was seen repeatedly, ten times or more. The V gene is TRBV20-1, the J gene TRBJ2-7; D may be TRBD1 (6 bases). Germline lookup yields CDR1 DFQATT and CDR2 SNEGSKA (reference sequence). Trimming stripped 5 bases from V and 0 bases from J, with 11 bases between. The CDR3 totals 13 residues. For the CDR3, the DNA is TGCAGTGCTGCCCGGGACAACTCCTACGAGCAGTACTTC. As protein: CSAARDNSYEQYF.

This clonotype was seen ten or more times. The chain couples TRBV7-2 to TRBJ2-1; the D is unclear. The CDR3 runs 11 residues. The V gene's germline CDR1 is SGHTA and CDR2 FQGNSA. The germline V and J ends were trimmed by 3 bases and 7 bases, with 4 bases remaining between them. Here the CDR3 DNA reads TGTGCCAGCAGCTTTTTGAATGAGCAGTTCTTC. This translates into CASSFLNEQFF.

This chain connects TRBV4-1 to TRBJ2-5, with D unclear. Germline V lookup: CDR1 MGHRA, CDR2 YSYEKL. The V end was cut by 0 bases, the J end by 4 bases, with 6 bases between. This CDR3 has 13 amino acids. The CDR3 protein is CASSQDWVETQYF. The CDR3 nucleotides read TGCGCCAGCAGCCAAGATTGGGTAGAGACCCAGTACTTC.

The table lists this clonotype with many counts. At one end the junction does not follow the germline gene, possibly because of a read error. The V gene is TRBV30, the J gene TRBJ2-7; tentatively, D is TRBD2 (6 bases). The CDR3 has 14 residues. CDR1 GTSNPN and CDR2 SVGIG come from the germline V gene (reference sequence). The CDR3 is CAWRPRGGTAPPNF. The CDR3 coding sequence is TGTGCCTGGAGACCCCGAGGCGGGACGGCCCCACCAAACTTC.

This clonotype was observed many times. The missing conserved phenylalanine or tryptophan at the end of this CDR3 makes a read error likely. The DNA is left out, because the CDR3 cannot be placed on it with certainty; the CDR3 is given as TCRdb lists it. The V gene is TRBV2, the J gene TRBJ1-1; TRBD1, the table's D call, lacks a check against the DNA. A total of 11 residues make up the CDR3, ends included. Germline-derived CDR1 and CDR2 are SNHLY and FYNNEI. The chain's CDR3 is CASSEAGTGTY.

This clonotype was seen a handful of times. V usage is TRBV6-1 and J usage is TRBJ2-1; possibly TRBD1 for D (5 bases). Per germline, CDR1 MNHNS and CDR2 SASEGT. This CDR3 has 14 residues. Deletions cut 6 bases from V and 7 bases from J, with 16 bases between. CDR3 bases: TGTGCCAGCAGCAGGACACGGGTGCGGAATGAGCAGTTCTTC. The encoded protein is CASSRTRVRNEQFF.

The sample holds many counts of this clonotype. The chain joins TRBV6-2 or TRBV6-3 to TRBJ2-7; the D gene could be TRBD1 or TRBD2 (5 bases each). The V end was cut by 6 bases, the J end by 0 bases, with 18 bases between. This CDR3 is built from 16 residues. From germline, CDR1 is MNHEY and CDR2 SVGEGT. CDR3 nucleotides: TGTGCCAGCAGACCCCCACCGGGACGAAGCTCCTACGAGCAGTACTTC. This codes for CASRPPPGRSSYEQYF.

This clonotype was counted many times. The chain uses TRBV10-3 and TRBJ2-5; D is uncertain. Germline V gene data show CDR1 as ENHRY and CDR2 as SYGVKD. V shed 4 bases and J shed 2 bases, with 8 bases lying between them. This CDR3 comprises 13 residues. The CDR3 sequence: CAISVGNQETQYF. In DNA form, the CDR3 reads TGTGCCATCAGTGTGGGGAATCAAGAGACCCAGTACTTC.

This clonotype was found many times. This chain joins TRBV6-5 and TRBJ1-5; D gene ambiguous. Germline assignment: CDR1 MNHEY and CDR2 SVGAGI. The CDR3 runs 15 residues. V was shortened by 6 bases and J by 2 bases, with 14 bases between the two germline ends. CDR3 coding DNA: TGTGCCAGCAGCCTTATTGGCACACGCAATCAGCCCCAGCATTTT. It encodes CASSLIGTRNQPQHF.

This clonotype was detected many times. CDR3 nucleotide sequence: TGTGCCAGCAGCGGTTCAAACGTGCGGGACACTGAAGCTTTCTTT. Translating it yields CASSGSNVRDTEAFF. The V and J genes are TRBV7-9 and TRBJ1-1; D is ambiguous. CDR3 length equals 15 residues. V shed 5 bases and J shed 3 bases, with 16 bases lying between them. Germline CDR1 is SEHNR and CDR2 is FQNEAQ (reference sequence).

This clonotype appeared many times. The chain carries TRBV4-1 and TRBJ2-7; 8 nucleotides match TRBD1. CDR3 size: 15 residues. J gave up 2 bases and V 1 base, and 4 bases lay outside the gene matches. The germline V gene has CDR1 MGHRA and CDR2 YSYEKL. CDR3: CASSQVLQGAYEQYF. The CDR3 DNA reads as TGCGCCAGCAGCCAAGTCTTACAGGGGGCCTACGAGCAGTACTTC.

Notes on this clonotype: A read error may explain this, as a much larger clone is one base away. The CDR3 reads CASSSLPRGQDYGYTF. The CDR3, as DNA: TGTGCCAGCAGTTCTCTGCCCCGGGGACAAGACTATGGCTACACCTTC. V is TRBV6-2 or TRBV6-3 and J is TRBJ1-2; tentatively, D is TRBD1 (6 bases). The CDR3 is 16 amino acids. V was clipped by 4 bases and J by 3 bases, with 18 bases between them. From germline, CDR1 is MNHEY and CDR2 SVGEGT.

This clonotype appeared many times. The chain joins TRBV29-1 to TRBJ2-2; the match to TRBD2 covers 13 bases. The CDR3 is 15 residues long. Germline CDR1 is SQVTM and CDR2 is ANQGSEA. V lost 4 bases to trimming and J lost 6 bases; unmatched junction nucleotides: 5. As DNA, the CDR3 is TGCAGCGTTGCAGGTGGACTAGCGGGAGCCGGGGAGCTGTTTTTT. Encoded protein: CSVAGGLAGAGELFF.

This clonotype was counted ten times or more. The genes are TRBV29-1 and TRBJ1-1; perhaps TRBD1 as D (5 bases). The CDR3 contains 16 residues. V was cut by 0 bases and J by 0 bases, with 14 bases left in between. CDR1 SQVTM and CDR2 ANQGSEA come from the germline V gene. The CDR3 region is CSVEDRGTGMNTEAFF. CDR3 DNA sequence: TGCAGCGTTGAAGATAGGGGTACGGGAATGAACACTGAAGCTTTCTTT.

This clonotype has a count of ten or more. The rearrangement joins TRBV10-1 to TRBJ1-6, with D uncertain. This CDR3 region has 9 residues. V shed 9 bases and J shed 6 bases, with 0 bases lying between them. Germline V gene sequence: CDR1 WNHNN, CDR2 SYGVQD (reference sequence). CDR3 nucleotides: TGCGCCAGTAATTCACCCCTCCACTTT. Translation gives CASNSPLHF.

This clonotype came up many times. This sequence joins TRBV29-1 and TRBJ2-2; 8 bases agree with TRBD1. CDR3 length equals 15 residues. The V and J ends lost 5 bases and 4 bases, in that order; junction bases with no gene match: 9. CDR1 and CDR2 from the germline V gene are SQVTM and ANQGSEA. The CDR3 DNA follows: TGCAGCGTTTATGAGGACAGGGCCTTCACCGGGGAGCTGTTTTTT. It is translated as CSVYEDRAFTGELFF.

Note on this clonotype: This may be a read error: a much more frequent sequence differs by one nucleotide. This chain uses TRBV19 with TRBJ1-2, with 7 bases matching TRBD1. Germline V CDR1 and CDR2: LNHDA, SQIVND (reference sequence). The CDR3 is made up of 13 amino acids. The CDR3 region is CARSAKGAYGYTF. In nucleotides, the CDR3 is TGTGCCCGTAGTGCCAAGGGGGCGTATGGCTACACCTTC.

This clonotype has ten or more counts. Here the CDR3 reads CASSRSGGTQETQYF. The DNA of the CDR3 is TGTGCCAGCAGCCGATCTGGAGGGACCCAAGAGACCCAGTACTTC. The rearrangement joins TRBV7-9 to TRBJ2-5, with D maybe TRBD2 (6 bases). Germline CDR1 is SEHNR and CDR2 is FQNEAQ (reference sequence). The V end lost 5 bases, the J end lost 1 base, and 14 bases lay between the germline ends. There are 15 residues in the CDR3.

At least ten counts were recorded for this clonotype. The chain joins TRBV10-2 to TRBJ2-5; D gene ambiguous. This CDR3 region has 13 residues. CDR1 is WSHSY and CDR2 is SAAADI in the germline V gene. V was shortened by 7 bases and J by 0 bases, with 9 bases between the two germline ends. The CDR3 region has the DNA TGCGCCAGCACGACAACCGACCAAGAGACCCAGTACTTC. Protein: CASTTTDQETQYF.

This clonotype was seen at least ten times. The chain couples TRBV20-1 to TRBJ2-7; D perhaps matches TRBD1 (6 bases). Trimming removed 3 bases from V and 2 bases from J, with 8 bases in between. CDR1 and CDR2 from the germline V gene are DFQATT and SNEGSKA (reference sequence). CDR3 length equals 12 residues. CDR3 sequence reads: CSARGDTYEQYF. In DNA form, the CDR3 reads TGCAGTGCTAGGGGGGACACCTACGAGCAGTACTTC.

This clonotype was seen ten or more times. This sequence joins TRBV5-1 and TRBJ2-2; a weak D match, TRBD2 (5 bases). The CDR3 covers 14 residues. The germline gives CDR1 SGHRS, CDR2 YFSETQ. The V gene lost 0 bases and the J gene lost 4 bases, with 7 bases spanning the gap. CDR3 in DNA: TGCGCCAGCAGCTTGGCTAGCCTCACCGGGGAGCTGTTTTTT. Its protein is CASSLASLTGELFF.

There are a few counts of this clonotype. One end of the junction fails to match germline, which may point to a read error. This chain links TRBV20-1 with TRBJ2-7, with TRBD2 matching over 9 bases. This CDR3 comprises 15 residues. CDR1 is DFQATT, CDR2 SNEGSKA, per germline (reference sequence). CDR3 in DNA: TGCAGTGCTAGAACGACTAGCGGAAGTAACTACGGGCAGTACTTC. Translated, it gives CSARTTSGSNYGQYF.

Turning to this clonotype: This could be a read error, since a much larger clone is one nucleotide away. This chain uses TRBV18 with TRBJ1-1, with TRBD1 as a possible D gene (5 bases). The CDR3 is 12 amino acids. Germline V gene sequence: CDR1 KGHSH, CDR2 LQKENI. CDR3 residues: CAGSRGVTEAFF. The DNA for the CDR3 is TGTGCCGGCTCACGAGGGGTGACTGAAGCTTTCTTT.